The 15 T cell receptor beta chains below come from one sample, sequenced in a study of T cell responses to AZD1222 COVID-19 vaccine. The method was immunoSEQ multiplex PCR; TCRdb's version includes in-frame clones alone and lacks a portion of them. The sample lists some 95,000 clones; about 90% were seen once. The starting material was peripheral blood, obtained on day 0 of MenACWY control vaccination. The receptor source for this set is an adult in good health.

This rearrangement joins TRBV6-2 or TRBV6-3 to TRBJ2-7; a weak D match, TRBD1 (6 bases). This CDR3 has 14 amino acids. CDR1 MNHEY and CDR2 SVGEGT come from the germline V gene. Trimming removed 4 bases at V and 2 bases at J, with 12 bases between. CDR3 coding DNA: TGTGCCAGCAGTTTGGTGCAGGGGACCTACGAGCAGTACTTC. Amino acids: CASSLVQGTYEQYF.

The CDR3 bases are TGTGCCACCTGGACAGGGGTGGGCTACACCTTC. Translation: CATWTGVGYTF. V usage is TRBV12-3 or TRBV12-4 and J usage is TRBJ1-2, with 9 bases fitting TRBD1. The CDR3 contains 11 residues. V lost 10 bases, J lost 8 bases, and 5 bases stayed unmatched.

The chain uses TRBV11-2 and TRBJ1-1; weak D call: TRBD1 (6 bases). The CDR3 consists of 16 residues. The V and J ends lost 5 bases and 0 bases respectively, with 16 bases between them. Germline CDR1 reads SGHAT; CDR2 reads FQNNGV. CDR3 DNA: TGTGCCAGCAGCAAGCGGGGGGGACAAATGAACACTGAAGCTTTCTTT. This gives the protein CASSKRGGQMNTEAFF.

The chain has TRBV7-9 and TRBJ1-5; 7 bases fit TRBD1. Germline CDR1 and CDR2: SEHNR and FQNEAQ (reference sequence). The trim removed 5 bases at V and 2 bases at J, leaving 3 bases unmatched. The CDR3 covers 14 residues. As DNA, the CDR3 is TGTGCCAGCAGCAGCGGACAGGGCAATCAGCCCCAGCATTTT. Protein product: CASSSGQGNQPQHF.

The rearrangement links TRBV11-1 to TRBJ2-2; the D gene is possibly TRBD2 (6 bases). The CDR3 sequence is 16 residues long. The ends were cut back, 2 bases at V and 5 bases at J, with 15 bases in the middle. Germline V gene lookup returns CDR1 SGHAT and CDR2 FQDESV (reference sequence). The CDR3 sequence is CASSLSDGGSTGELFF. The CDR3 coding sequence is TGTGCCAGCAGCTTATCCGACGGGGGTAGTACCGGGGAGCTGTTTTTT.

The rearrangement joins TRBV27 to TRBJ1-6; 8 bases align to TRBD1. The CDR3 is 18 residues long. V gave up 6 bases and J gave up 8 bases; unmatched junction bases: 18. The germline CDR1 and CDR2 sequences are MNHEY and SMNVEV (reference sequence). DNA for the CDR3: TGTGCCAGCAGCTCCCCCGGACAGGGCACGTTACGTGATTCACCCCTCCACTTT. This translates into CASSSPGQGTLRDSPLHF.

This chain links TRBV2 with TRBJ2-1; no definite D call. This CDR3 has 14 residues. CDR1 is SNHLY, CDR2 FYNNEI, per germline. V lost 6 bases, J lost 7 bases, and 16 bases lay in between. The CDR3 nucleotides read TGTGCCAGCAGCCCGGGCCCAAGGATAAATGAGCAGTTCTTC. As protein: CASSPGPRINEQFF.

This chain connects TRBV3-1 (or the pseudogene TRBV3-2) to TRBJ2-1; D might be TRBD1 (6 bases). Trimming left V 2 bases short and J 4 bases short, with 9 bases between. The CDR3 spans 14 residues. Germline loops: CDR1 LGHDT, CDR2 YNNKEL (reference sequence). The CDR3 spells CASSQYRDYNEQFF. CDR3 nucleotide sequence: TGTGCCAGCAGCCAATACAGGGATTACAATGAGCAGTTCTTC.

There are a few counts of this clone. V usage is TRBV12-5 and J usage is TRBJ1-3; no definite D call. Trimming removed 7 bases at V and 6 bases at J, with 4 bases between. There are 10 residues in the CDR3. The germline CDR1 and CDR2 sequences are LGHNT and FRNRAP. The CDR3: CASAINTIYF. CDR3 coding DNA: TGTGCTAGTGCTATAAACACCATATATTTT.

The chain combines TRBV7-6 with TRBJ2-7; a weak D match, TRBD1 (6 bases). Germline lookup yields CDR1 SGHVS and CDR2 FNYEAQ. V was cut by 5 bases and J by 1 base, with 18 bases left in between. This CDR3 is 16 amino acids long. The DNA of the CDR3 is TGTGCCAGCAGCCGCCTACAGGGATTCAGTTCCTACGAGCAGTACTTC. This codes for CASSRLQGFSSYEQYF.

The CDR3 loop reads CASSYRVGGEDYGYTF. In nucleotides, the CDR3 is TGTGCCAGCAGTTACAGGGTAGGGGGCGAGGACTATGGCTACACCTTC. The V and J genes are TRBV6-5 and TRBJ1-2; 7 bases map to TRBD1. This CDR3 comprises 16 residues. The J segment lost 3 bases and the V segment lost 2 bases, leaving 9 bases of the junction unmatched. The germline V gene encodes CDR1 MNHEY and CDR2 SVGAGI.

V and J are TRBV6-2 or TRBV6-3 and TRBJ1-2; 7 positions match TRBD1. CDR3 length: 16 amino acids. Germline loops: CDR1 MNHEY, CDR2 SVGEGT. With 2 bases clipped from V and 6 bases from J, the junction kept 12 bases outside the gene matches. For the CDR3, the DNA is TGTGCCAGCAGTTACCGTCAGACAGGGACTAGGAATGGCTACACCTTC. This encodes CASSYRQTGTRNGYTF.

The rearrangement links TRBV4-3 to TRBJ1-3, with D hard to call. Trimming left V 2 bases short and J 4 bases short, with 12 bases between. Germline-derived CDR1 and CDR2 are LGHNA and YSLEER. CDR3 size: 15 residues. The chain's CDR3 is CASSQHNSGGNTIYF. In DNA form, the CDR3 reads TGCGCCAGCAGCCAACACAATTCGGGCGGAAACACCATATATTTT.

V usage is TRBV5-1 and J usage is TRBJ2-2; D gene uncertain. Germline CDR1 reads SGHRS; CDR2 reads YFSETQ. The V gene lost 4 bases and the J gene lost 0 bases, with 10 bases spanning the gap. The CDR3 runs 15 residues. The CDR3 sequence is CASSPPQPNTGELFF. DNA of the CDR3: TGCGCCAGCAGCCCGCCCCAACCGAACACCGGGGAGCTGTTTTTT.

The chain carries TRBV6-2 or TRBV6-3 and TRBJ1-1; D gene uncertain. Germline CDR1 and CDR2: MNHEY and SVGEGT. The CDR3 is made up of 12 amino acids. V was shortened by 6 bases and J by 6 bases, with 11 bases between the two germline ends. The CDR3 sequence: CASSHRTAEAFF. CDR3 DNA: TGTGCCAGCAGCCACCGGACGGCTGAAGCTTTCTTT.